Listed below are T cell receptor beta chains from one sample, sequenced in a study of tumor-infiltrating lymphocytes in primary liver carcinoma. TCRdb re-called the multiplex PCR reads through MiXCR, storing one row per CDR3 protein. The data show roughly 20,000 distinct CDR3 sequences, 65% to 85% seen once. Sequenced sample: liver tumor tissue from sampling region 4. The receptors originated from a woman in her 30s with primary liver carcinoma and hepatitis B virus infection. Each CDR3 is given with its conserved first and last residue. D genes are given only for firm matches. Only part of the rows carry a size: once, few, many, or a class if the clone is expanded.

. TRBJ2-1 . TRBV4-2 CASSQDIGGVNNEQFF TGTGCCAGCAGCCAAGATATCGGGGGAGTGAACAATGAGCAGTTCTTC
. TRBJ2-1 . TRBV9 CAGSRTGWRESGNEQFF TGTGCCGGCAGCCGAACAGGGTGGCGGGAGAGTGGAAATGAGCAGTTCTTC
TRBD2 TRBJ2-7 . TRBV4-3 CASSQETSGSWEQCF TGCGCCAGTAGCCAAGAGACTAGCGGGAGTTGGGAGCAGTGCTTC
. TRBJ2-5 many TRBV29-1 CSVSWGGAAKVETQYF TGCAGCGTCTCTTGGGGGGGGGCCGCTAAGGTGGAGACCCAGTACTTC
TRBD2 TRBJ2-1 few TRBV11-2 CASSRLASGYNEQFF TGTGCCAGCAGCCGACTAGCGTCGGGATACAATGAGCAGTTCTTC
. TRBJ2-7 . TRBV10-3 CAISEWRGDMTYKQYF TGTGCCATCAGTGAGTGGAGAGGGGACATGACCTACAAGCAGTACTTC
TRBD2 TRBJ2-1 . TRBV12-3/TRBV12-4 CASSLGLAVNYNEQFF TGTGCCAGCAGTTTAGGGCTAGCGGTAAACTACAATGAGCAGTTCTTC
. TRBJ2-5 . TRBV10-3 CAISTSATRQETRYF TGTGCCATCAGTACGTCGGCTACCAGACAAGAGACCCGGTATTTC
. TRBJ2-7 . TRBV4-2 CARSQEHLGHGGPREQYF TGTGCCAGGAGTCAGGAACACCTAGGACATGGGGGACCGCGCGAGCAGTACTTC
. TRBJ1-2 once TRBV6-1 CANSERFLVLRLNYGYTF TGTGCCAACAGTGAACGGTTCCTGGTCCTTAGACTTAACTATGGCTACACCTTC
. TRBJ1-5 . TRBV6-1 CASSEHGSVSSQSQHF TGTGCCAGCAGTGAACATGGGAGCGTCTCCAGTCAGTCCCAGCATTTT
. TRBJ1-5 . TRBV12-3/TRBV12-4 CASNRLDTGTDRPQHF TGTGCCAGCAACCGATTAGATACGGGGACCGATCGGCCCCAGCATTTT
. TRBJ2-4 . TRBV28 CASIFDKNTQYF TGTGCCAGCATTTTCGATAAAAACACTCAGTACTTC
. TRBJ2-3 . TRBV11-2 CASSPGSTDTQYF TGTGCCAGCAGCCCAGGAAGCACAGATACGCAGTATTTT
TRBD2 TRBJ2-2 once TRBV6-5 CTSRWTSARGAGELFF TGTACCAGCAGATGGACTAGCGCCCGAGGCGCCGGGGAGCTGTTTTTT
. TRBJ2-5 . TRBV29-1 CGGPRDTTQYF TGCGGGGGACCAAGAGACACGACCCAGTACTTC
TRBD1 TRBJ2-5 . TRBV5-6 CASSDRGRETQYF TGTGCTAGCAGCGACAGGGGTCGGGAGACCCAGTACTTC
TRBD1 TRBJ2-3 . TRBV7-2 CASNGRDRGLPWQYF TGTGCTAGCAACGGCCGGGACAGGGGCCTGCCATGGCAGTATTTT
. TRBJ2-7 . TRBV5-1 CASSPRADFVYQYF TGCGCCAGCAGCCCGAGGGCGGACTTCGTTTACCAGTACTTC
. TRBJ2-3 . TRBV7-8 CASSLGGASRQYF TGTGCCAGCAGCTTAGGTGGAGCGAGTAGGCAGTATTTT
. TRBJ2-3 . TRBV6-6 CASSYSSQGADTQYF TGTGCCAGCAGTTACTCGAGTCAGGGTGCAGATACGCAGTATTTT
. TRBJ1-2 large TRBV6-1 CASSERFLVLRSNYGYTF TGTGCCAGCAGTGAACGGTTCCTGGTCCTTAGATCTAACTATGGCTACACCTTC
. TRBJ2-3 . TRBV4-1 CASSSTGQRDGDTQYF TGCGCAAGCAGTAGCACCGGACAGAGGGACGGGGATACGCAGTATTTT
TRBD1 TRBJ2-7 . TRBV29-1 CSAVKGAPYEQSF TGCAGCGCTGTTAAGGGGGCCCCCTACGAGCAGTCCTTC
. TRBJ1-1 . TRBV29-1 CSVDGGGATEAFF TGCAGCGTTGATGGAGGTGGGGCCACTGAAGCTTTCTTT
. TRBJ1-1 . TRBV11-2 CTSSARDKVRKRWSNTEAFF TGTACCAGCAGCGCACGGGACAAGGTGCGCAAGAGGTGGAGTAACACTGAAGCTTTCTTT
. TRBJ2-5 . TRBV6-5 CASGTDWGLTRYF TGTGCCAGCGGTACCGACTGGGGGCTGACCCGGTACTTC